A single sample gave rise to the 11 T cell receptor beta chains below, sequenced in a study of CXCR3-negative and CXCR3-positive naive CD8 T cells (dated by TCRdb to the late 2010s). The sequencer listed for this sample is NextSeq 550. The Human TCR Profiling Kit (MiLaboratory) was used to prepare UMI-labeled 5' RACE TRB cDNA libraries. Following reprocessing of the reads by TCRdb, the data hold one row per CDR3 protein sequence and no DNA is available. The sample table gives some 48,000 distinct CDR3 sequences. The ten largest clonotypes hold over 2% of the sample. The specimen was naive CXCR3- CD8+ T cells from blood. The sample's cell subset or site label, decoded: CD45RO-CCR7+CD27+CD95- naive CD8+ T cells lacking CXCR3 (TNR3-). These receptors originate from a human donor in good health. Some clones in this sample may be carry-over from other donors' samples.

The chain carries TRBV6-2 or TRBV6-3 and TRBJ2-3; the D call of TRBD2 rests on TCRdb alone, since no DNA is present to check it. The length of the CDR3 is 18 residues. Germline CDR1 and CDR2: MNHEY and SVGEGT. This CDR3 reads CASSPGTSGGAGTDTQYF.

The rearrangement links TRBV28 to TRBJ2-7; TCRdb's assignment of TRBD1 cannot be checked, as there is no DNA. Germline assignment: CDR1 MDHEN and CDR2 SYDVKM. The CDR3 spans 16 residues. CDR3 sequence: CASSFPGGRNYAEQYF.

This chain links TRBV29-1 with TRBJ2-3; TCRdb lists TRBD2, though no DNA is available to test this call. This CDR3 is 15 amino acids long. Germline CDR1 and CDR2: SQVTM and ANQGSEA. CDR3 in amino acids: CSVGLADASTDTQYF.

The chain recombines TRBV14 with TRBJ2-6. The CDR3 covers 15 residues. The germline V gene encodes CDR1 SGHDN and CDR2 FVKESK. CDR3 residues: CASSRLSSGANVLTF.

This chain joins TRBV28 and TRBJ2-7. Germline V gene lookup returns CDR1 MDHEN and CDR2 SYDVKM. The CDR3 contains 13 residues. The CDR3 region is CASSLAGSHEQYF.

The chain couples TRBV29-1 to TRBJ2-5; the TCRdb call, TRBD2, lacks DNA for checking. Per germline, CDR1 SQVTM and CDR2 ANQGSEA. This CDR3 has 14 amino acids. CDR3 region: CSADDPLREETQYF.

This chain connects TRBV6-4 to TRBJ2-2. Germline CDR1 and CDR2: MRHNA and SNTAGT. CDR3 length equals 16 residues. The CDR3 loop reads CASSDSWRADTGELFF.

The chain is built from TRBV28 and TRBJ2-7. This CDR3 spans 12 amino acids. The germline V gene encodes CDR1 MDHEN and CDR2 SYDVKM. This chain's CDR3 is CASSLAENEQYF.

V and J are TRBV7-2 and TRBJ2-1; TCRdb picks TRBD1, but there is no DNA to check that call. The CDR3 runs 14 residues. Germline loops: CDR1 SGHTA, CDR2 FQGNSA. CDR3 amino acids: CASSRPGEYNEQFF. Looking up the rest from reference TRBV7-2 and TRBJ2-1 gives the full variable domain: GAGVSQSPSNKVTEKGKDVELRCDPISGHTALYWYRQSLGQGLEFLIYFQGNSAPDKSGLPSDRFSAERTGGSVSTLTIQRTQQEDSAVYLCASSRPGEYNEQFFGPGTRLTVL.

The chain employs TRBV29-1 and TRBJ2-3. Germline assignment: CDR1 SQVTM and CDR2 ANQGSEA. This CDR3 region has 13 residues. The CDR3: CSVPLGLTDTQYF.

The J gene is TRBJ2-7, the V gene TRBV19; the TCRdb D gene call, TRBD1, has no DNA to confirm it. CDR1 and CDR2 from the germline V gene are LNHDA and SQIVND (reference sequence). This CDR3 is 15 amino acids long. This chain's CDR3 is CASSGGPAISYEQYF. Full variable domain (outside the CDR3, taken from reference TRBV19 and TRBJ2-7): DGGITQSPKYLFRKEGQNVTLSCEQNLNHDAMYWYRQDPGQGLRLIYYSQIVNDFQKGDIAEGYSVSREKKESFPLTVTSAQKNPTAFYLCASSGGPAISYEQYFGPGTRLTVT.